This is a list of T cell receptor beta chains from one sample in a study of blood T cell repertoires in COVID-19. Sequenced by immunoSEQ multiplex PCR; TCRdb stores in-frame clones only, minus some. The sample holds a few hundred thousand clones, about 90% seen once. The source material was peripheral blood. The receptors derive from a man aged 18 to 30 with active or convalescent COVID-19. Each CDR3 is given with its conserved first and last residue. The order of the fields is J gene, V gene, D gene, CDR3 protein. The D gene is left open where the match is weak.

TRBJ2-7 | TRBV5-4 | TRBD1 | CASNYRGGEQYF
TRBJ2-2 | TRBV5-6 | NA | CASSPFDTGELFF
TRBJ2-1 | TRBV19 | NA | CASSMLPEGVANEQFF
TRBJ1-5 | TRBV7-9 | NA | CASSLGSSQPQHF
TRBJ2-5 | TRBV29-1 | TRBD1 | CSVGQGVPQETQYF
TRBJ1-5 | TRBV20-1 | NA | CSASRGRDYQPQHF
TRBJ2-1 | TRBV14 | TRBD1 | CASSHFPGTGNSYNEQFF
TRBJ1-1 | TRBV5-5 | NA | CASSSLTGSTEAFF
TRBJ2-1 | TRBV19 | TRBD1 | CASNGGQGTYNEQFF
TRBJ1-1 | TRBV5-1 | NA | CASTTGTLVNTEAFF
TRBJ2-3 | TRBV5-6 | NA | CASLTAPGPAGNTQYF